Following are 10 T cell receptor beta chains from one sample sequenced in a study of shared clonotypes between healthy human individuals. Here immunoSEQ multiplex PCR was the method, and the copy in TCRdb shows in-frame clones only, minus some. The sample consists of 1.4 million to 1.5 million clones, 96% of them appearing once. The sequenced sample consisted of naive CD4+ T cells sorted from blood. Described subset: CD45RA+ positively selected. Source of these receptors: a man in his thirties or forties in good health.

The J gene is TRBJ2-7, the V gene TRBV5-8, with 7 bases that match TRBD2. The CDR3 covers 16 residues. V lost 1 base and J lost 1; bases outside the gene matches: 8. Germline V gene data show CDR1 as SGHTS and CDR2 as YDEGEE. CDR3 nucleotides: TGTGCCAGCAGCTTGAGTGTGGGACTAAGATCCTACGAGCAGTACTTC. It yields the protein CASSLSVGLRSYEQYF.

This clone was recorded a few times. The gene calls are TRBV4-1 and TRBJ2-1; 7 bases match TRBD1. The CDR3 covers 16 residues. J lost 0 bases, V lost 6 bases, and 8 bases had no gene match. CDR1 is MGHRA, CDR2 YSYEKL, per germline. The CDR3 sequence is CASSPTGQASYNEQFF. The CDR3 nucleotides read TGCGCCAGCAGTCCAACAGGACAGGCCTCCTACAATGAGCAGTTCTTC.

The chain is built from TRBV7-8 and TRBJ2-2; no clear D. Germline CDR1 is SGHVS and CDR2 is FQNEAQ. The CDR3 spans 14 residues. The V end was cut by 4 bases, the J end by 0 bases, with 6 bases between. The CDR3 DNA is TGTGCCAGCAGCTCCCTTACGAACACCGGGGAGCTGTTTTTT. As protein: CASSSLTNTGELFF.

The genes are TRBV7-3 and TRBJ2-6; D possibly corresponds to TRBD1 (6 bases). The CDR3 runs 17 residues. CDR1 SGHTA and CDR2 FQGTGA come from the germline V gene. Trimming removed 0 bases at V and 1 base at J, with 10 bases between. CDR3: CASSLTGAGSGANVLTF. CDR3 DNA sequence: TGTGCCAGCAGCTTAACGGGGGCTGGGTCTGGGGCCAACGTCCTGACTTTC.

In this sample, this clone turned up once. The J gene is TRBJ2-7, the V gene TRBV27; 8 bases are a match to TRBD1. V trimming: 6 bases; J trimming: 2 bases; junction bases outside the gene matches: 3. The CDR3 sequence is 13 residues long. CDR1 MNHEY and CDR2 SMNVEV come from the germline V gene (reference sequence). The CDR3 is CASSRQGPYEQYF. In DNA form, the CDR3 reads TGTGCCAGCAGCCGACAGGGGCCCTACGAGCAGTACTTC.

This chain links TRBV18 with TRBJ2-7, with D perhaps assigned TRBD1 or TRBD2 (5 bases each). V was pared by 6 bases and J by 2 bases, with 11 bases between. The CDR3 sequence is 13 residues long. In germline, CDR1 is KGHSH, CDR2 LQKENI. The DNA for the CDR3 is TGTGCCAGCTCCGGGACGGCGGCCTACGAGCAGTACTTC. Translating gives CASSGTAAYEQYF.

In DNA form, the CDR3 reads TGTGCCAGTAGTATAGGCAGGGGGGTAGCGGGGTCCCAGTACTTC. This gives the protein CASSIGRGVAGSQYF. The V gene is TRBV19, the J gene TRBJ2-5; perhaps TRBD2 as D (8 bases). The length of the CDR3 is 15 residues. The germline CDR1 and CDR2 sequences are LNHDA and SQIVND (reference sequence). V was cut by 1 base and J by 9 bases, with 18 bases left in between.

The rearrangement links TRBV5-1 to TRBJ2-1, with 10 bases aligning to TRBD2. Trimming took 0 bases from V and 4 from J; bases not matched to a gene: 1. This CDR3 has 15 residues. The germline gives CDR1 SGHRS, CDR2 YFSETQ. In nucleotides, the CDR3 is TGCGCCAGCAGCTTGGCTAGCGGGAGATACAATGAGCAGTTCTTC. It yields the protein CASSLASGRYNEQFF.

This clone appeared a single time. The chain is built from TRBV27 and TRBJ2-3; TRBD2 matches at 12 bases. CDR3 length: 18 residues. The germline CDR1 and CDR2 sequences are MNHEY and SMNVEV (reference sequence). V dropped 6 bases and J dropped 6; count of bases not matched to a gene: 16. CDR3 region: CASRASGRAPGLADTQYF. DNA for the CDR3: TGTGCCAGCAGAGCTAGCGGGAGGGCCCCGGGTCTTGCGGATACGCAGTATTTT.

J is TRBJ1-2 and V is TRBV27; weak D call: TRBD1 (5 bases). The V and J ends lost 6 bases and 4 bases respectively, with 15 bases between them. The germline V gene encodes CDR1 MNHEY and CDR2 SMNVEV (reference sequence). The CDR3 has 14 amino acids. The CDR3 here is CASSVGGGSYGYTF. The CDR3 DNA sequence: TGTGCCAGCAGCGTCGGGGGAGGGAGCTATGGCTACACCTTC.